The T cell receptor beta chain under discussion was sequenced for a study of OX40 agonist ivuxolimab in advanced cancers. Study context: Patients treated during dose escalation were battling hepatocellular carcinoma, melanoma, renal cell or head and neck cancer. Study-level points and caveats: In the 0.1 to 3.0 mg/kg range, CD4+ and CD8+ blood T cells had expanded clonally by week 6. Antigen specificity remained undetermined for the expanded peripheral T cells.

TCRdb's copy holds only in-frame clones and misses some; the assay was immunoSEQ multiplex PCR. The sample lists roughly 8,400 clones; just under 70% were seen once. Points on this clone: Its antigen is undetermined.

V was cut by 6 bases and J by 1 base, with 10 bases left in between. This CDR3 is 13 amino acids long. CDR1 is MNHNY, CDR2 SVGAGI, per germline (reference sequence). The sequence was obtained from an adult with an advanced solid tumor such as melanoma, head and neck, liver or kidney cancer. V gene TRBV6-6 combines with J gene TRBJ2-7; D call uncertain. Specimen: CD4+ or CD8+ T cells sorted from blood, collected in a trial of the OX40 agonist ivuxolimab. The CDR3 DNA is TGTGCCAGCAGCTACCAGACTTCCTACGAGCAGTACTTC. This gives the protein CASSYQTSYEQYF.